What follows are 31 T cell receptor beta chains derived from one specimen sequenced in a study of blood T cell repertoires in COVID-19. Generated by immunoSEQ multiplex PCR, the TCRdb table keeps only in-frame clones and is missing some. This sample carries some 330,000 clones, just under 90% of them seen once, and the ten largest clones take 1.8%. The source material was peripheral blood. The origin of the receptors is a woman aged 25-40 years with COVID-19, enrolled during active disease.

This rearrangement joins TRBV7-8 to TRBJ1-2; 7 positions agree with TRBD1. Trimming removed 2 bases from V and 3 bases from J; junction bases left unmatched: 9. Germline CDR1 SGHVS, CDR2 FQNEAQ. There are 16 residues in the CDR3. The CDR3 DNA reads as TGTGCCAGCAGCTTATCAGGGGGAGAAGGGGACTATGGCTACACCTTC. It codes for CASSLSGGEGDYGYTF.

The chain combines TRBV7-2 with TRBJ1-6; no reliable D call. From germline, CDR1 is SGHTA and CDR2 FQGNSA. V shed 1 base and J shed 10 bases, with 11 bases lying between them. The CDR3 sequence is 14 residues long. The CDR3 DNA sequence: TGTGCCAGCAGCTTAGGAGTTGGCGGCTCACCCCTCCACTTT. Translated, it gives CASSLGVGGSPLHF.

The gene calls are TRBV7-9 and TRBJ1-5, with TRBD1 as a possible D gene (5 bases). This CDR3 has 13 amino acids. CDR1 is SEHNR, CDR2 FQNEAQ, per germline (reference sequence). With 5 bases removed from V and 4 bases from J, the gap between germline ends came to 9 bases. The CDR3 region is CASSSAGNQPQHF. The CDR3 coding sequence is TGTGCCAGCAGCAGTGCAGGGAATCAGCCCCAGCATTTT.

This chain joins TRBV13 and TRBJ1-1; D gene uncertain. Germline V gene sequence: CDR1 PRHDT, CDR2 FYEKMQ (reference sequence). The V end lost 5 bases, the J end lost 5 bases, and 15 bases lay between the germline ends. There are 14 residues in the CDR3. The CDR3 protein is CASSPQEGWTEAFF. The CDR3 DNA follows: TGTGCCAGCAGCCCCCAGGAGGGATGGACTGAAGCTTTCTTT.

The CDR3 sequence: CASAAGHNQPQHF. The CDR3 DNA reads TGTGCCAGTGCCGCTGGACACAATCAGCCCCAGCATTTT. The chain carries TRBV19 and TRBJ1-5; perhaps TRBD1 as D (5 bases). The V end lost 8 bases, the J end lost 3 bases, and 11 bases lay between the germline ends. The CDR3 is 13 amino acids. Germline CDR1 is LNHDA and CDR2 is SQIVND (reference sequence). The full variable domain, in which reference TRBV19 and TRBJ1-5 provide the parts outside the CDR3, is DGGITQSPKYLFRKEGQNVTLSCEQNLNHDAMYWYRQDPGQGLRLIYYSQIVNDFQKGDIAEGYSVSREKKESFPLTVTSAQKNPTAFYLCASAAGHNQPQHFGDGTRLSIL.

The V and J genes are TRBV5-1 and TRBJ2-2, with D possibly TRBD1 on 6 matching bases. The CDR3 contains 14 residues. V dropped 5 bases and J dropped 6 bases, with 14 bases sitting between them. Germline V CDR1 and CDR2: SGHRS, YFSETQ. The CDR3 loop is CASSSQGSSGELFF. For the CDR3, the DNA is TGCGCCAGCAGTTCGCAGGGGAGCTCCGGGGAGCTGTTTTTT.

CDR3 nucleotide sequence: TGTGCCAGTAAGAAGACAGATAATGAAAAACTGTTTTTT. Encoded protein: CASKKTDNEKLFF. This rearrangement joins TRBV19 to TRBJ1-4; a possible D gene is TRBD1 (5 bases). V shed 7 bases and J shed 4 bases, with 10 bases lying between them. CDR3 length: 13 amino acids. The germline V gene encodes CDR1 LNHDA and CDR2 SQIVND (reference sequence).

The chain is built from TRBV15 and TRBJ1-2; 7 nucleotides agree with TRBD1. V lost 0 bases, J lost 7 bases, and 2 bases stayed unmatched. Germline lookup yields CDR1 LNHNV and CDR2 YYDKDF (reference sequence). The CDR3 is made up of 13 amino acids. Here the CDR3 reads CATSRDWDSGYTF. The CDR3 nucleotides read TGTGCCACCAGCAGAGATTGGGACAGTGGCTACACCTTC.

This sequence joins TRBV2 and TRBJ1-2, with D perhaps TRBD1 (6 bases). The CDR3 runs to 14 residues. The V gene lost 6 bases and the J gene lost 5 bases, with 16 bases spanning the gap. CDR1 is SNHLY, CDR2 FYNNEI, per germline. CDR3 nucleotide sequence: TGTGCCAGCAGCCTTGAGGGCAGGGGTTATGGCTACACCTTC. This codes for CASSLEGRGYGYTF. The whole variable domain, filled in from reference TRBV2 and TRBJ1-2, reads EPEVTQTPSHQVTQMGQEVILRCVPISNHLYFYWYRQILGQKVEFLVSFYNNEISEKSEIFDDQFSVERPDGSNFTLKIRSTKLEDSAMYFCASSLEGRGYGYTFGSGTRLTVV.

This sequence joins TRBV5-6 and TRBJ1-2, with TRBD1 as a possible D gene (6 bases). The CDR3 runs 15 residues. Germline V gene lookup returns CDR1 SGHDT and CDR2 YYEEEE. V gave up 4 bases and J gave up 7 bases, with 20 bases separating them. The CDR3 DNA follows: TGTGCCAGCAGCCAACGAGGGGGACAAGCGGCTGGCTACACCTTC. This codes for CASSQRGGQAAGYTF.

The rearrangement uses TRBV2 and TRBJ2-1, with a weak D call TRBD2 (5 bases). V lost 4 bases and J 3 bases, leaving 13 bases between the germline ends. Per the germline V gene, CDR1 is SNHLY and CDR2 is FYNNEI. The CDR3 covers 15 residues. The CDR3 loop reads CASSVGGGNYNEQFF. The CDR3 coding sequence is TGTGCCAGCAGTGTAGGAGGAGGCAACTACAATGAGCAGTTCTTC.

CDR3 sequence reads: CASSVGLNQPQHF. The CDR3 region has the DNA TGCGCCAGCAGCGTCGGACTCAATCAGCCCCAGCATTTT. The rearrangement uses TRBV5-1 and TRBJ1-5; D not certain. This CDR3 region has 13 residues. Trimming took 4 bases from V and 3 from J, leaving 8 bases between them. In germline, CDR1 is SGHRS, CDR2 YFSETQ.

The chain carries TRBV7-8 and TRBJ2-1; D ambiguous. Germline CDR1 reads SGHVS; CDR2 reads FQNEAQ. The CDR3 has 13 amino acids. The V and J ends lost 3 bases and 4 bases respectively, with 7 bases between them. The CDR3 coding sequence is TGTGCCAGCAGCTTCCGCAGGTACAATGAGCAGTTCTTC. It yields the protein CASSFRRYNEQFF.

V gene TRBV11-2 combines with J gene TRBJ2-5, with 9 bases fitting TRBD2. The CDR3 covers 19 residues. CDR1 SGHAT and CDR2 FQNNGV come from the germline V gene. V was pared by 1 base and J by 4 bases, with 16 bases of the junction left unmatched. In DNA, the CDR3 is TGTGCCAGCAGCTTAGTGGGGCCGGTAGCGGGGGCTGGGGCAGAGACCCAGTACTTC. Amino acid sequence: CASSLVGPVAGAGAETQYF.

This chain uses TRBV19 with TRBJ1-1, with D maybe TRBD1 (5 bases). Trimming removed 3 bases at V and 0 bases at J, with 20 bases between. The CDR3 consists of 18 residues. Germline V CDR1 and CDR2: LNHDA, SQIVND (reference sequence). The CDR3 spells CASSMQIRDIGVNTEAFF. For the CDR3, the DNA is TGTGCCAGTAGTATGCAAATCAGGGATATCGGTGTGAACACTGAAGCTTTCTTT. Full variable domain (missing parts from reference TRBV19 and TRBJ1-1): DGGITQSPKYLFRKEGQNVTLSCEQNLNHDAMYWYRQDPGQGLRLIYYSQIVNDFQKGDIAEGYSVSREKKESFPLTVTSAQKNPTAFYLCASSMQIRDIGVNTEAFFGQGTRLTVV.

The chain joins TRBV7-2 to TRBJ2-3, with a weak D call TRBD2 (6 bases). The V end lost 5 bases, the J end lost 8 bases, and 11 bases lay between the germline ends. The CDR3 is made up of 12 amino acids. In germline, CDR1 is SGHTA, CDR2 FQGNSA. The CDR3 region is CASSVGLFTQYF. In nucleotides, the CDR3 is TGTGCCAGCAGCGTAGGACTATTTACGCAGTATTTT.

The rearrangement links TRBV27 to TRBJ1-2, with 7 bases identical to TRBD1. Germline-derived CDR1 and CDR2 are MNHEY and SMNVEV (reference sequence). Trimming removed 5 bases from V and 6 bases from J; junction bases left unmatched: 12. CDR3 length: 15 amino acids. The CDR3 loop reads CASSPLKTGRHGYTF. In nucleotides, the CDR3 is TGTGCCAGCAGTCCATTAAAGACAGGGAGACATGGCTACACCTTC.

This clone has more than one count but fewer than ten. This chain uses TRBV6-5 with TRBJ2-1; 13 nucleotides line up with TRBD2. The CDR3 has 15 amino acids. Germline V gives CDR1 MNHEY, CDR2 SVGAGI. The J segment lost 6 bases and the V segment lost 8 bases, leaving 7 bases of the junction unmatched. CDR3 coding DNA: TGTGCCAGCGTGAAGGGACTAGCGGGGTCCAATGAGCAGTTCTTC. Its protein product is CASVKGLAGSNEQFF.

This clone showed up just once. The V gene is TRBV24-1, the J gene TRBJ1-5, with 8 bases matching TRBD1. The CDR3 contains 15 residues. After removal of 3 bases from V and 5 bases from J, the junction contained 5 bases not matched to a gene. Germline assignment: CDR1 KGHDR and CDR2 SFDVKD. The CDR3 sequence: CATSDPGTGDQPQHF. CDR3 bases: TGTGCCACCAGTGATCCCGGGACAGGTGATCAGCCCCAGCATTTT.

The CDR3 spells CASSLAQLNTEAFF. CDR3 sequence (DNA): TGTGCCAGCAGCTTAGCACAGCTGAACACTGAAGCTTTCTTT. The chain uses TRBV7-9 and TRBJ1-1; D is uncertain. The CDR3 totals 14 residues. Germline lookup yields CDR1 SEHNR and CDR2 FQNEAQ (reference sequence). V lost 0 bases and J lost 0, with 5 bases in between.

This chain connects TRBV12-3 or TRBV12-4 to TRBJ2-3; D may be TRBD2 (5 bases). This CDR3 is built from 12 residues. Deletions cut 8 bases from V and 3 bases from J, with 9 bases between. CDR3 loop: CASGGLTDTQYF. DNA for the CDR3: TGTGCCAGCGGTGGACTTACAGATACGCAGTATTTT.

V usage is TRBV6-1 and J usage is TRBJ1-3; 8 positions match TRBD1. Germline-derived CDR1 and CDR2 are MNHNS and SASEGT. The ends lost 2 bases at V and 3 bases at J; junction bases unmatched: 3. The CDR3 has 15 residues. CDR3 sequence reads: CASSEYGTGGNTIYF. The CDR3 bases are TGTGCCAGCAGTGAATATGGGACAGGTGGAAACACCATATATTTT.

This chain connects TRBV10-3 to TRBJ1-4; maybe TRBD1 (6 bases). There are 12 residues in the CDR3. The V end was cut by 6 bases, the J end by 7 bases, with 9 bases between. CDR1 and CDR2 (germline): ENHRY, SYGVKD. CDR3 nucleotides: TGTGCCATCAGAGGGACAAGTGAAAAACTGTTTTTT. As protein: CAIRGTSEKLFF.

J is TRBJ1-2 and V is TRBV19; tentatively, D is TRBD1 (6 bases). The CDR3 contains 13 residues. Trimming stripped 2 bases from V and 6 bases from J, with 10 bases between. CDR1 is LNHDA and CDR2 is SQIVND in the germline V gene (reference sequence). CDR3 DNA sequence: TGTGCCAGTAGTATATTAACAGGGAATGGCTACACCTTC. It specifies CASSILTGNGYTF.

This chain links TRBV6-6 with TRBJ1-5, with a possible D match to TRBD1 (6 bases). Germline V gene sequence: CDR1 MNHNY, CDR2 SVGAGI (reference sequence). The V end lost 6 bases, the J end lost 4 bases, and 16 bases lay between the germline ends. The CDR3 runs 15 residues. The CDR3 here is CASRDRDRTNQPQHF. The CDR3 DNA follows: TGTGCCAGCAGGGATCGAGACAGGACTAATCAGCCCCAGCATTTT.

This clone was recorded many times. This sequence joins TRBV4-1 and TRBJ1-4, with a possible D match to TRBD1 (5 bases). This CDR3 is 16 amino acids long. Trimming left V 0 bases short and J 5 bases short, with 13 bases between. Germline CDR1 and CDR2: MGHRA and YSYEKL. The DNA for the CDR3 is TGCGCCAGCAGCCAAGAGGTGGGACGGGGGAATGAAAAACTGTTTTTT. It specifies CASSQEVGRGNEKLFF.

This clone was counted between two and nine times. This rearrangement joins TRBV6-5 to TRBJ2-7; TRBD1 aligns across 7 bases. The CDR3 totals 15 residues. Trimming at V came to 6 bases and at J to 2 bases, leaving 10 bases not matched to a gene. Per germline, CDR1 MNHEY and CDR2 SVGAGI. In nucleotides, the CDR3 is TGTGCCAGCAGGTCGGTTGGGGGACAGACCTACGAGCAGTACTTC. It codes for CASRSVGGQTYEQYF.

The V gene is TRBV2, the J gene TRBJ1-4, with D maybe TRBD1 (5 bases). The CDR3 runs 13 residues. Germline CDR1 and CDR2: SNHLY and FYNNEI. The V gene lost 7 bases and the J gene lost 6 bases, with 12 bases spanning the gap. The CDR3 DNA follows: TGTGCCAGCATCGCAGGGTTGGATGAAAAACTGTTTTTT. Protein product: CASIAGLDEKLFF.

The chain has TRBV9 and TRBJ2-5, with D perhaps TRBD2 (5 bases). Trimming cost V 4 bases and J 2 bases, with 12 bases left between them. CDR3 size: 14 residues. The germline V gene has CDR1 SGDLS and CDR2 YYNGEE. This chain's CDR3 is CASSSDWAQETQYF. The DNA of the CDR3 is TGTGCCAGCAGCTCGGACTGGGCTCAAGAGACCCAGTACTTC.

The chain uses TRBV6-5 and TRBJ2-3, with 10 bases that match TRBD2. CDR3 length equals 14 residues. V lost 8 bases and J lost 5; bases outside the gene matches: 7. Germline-derived CDR1 and CDR2 are MNHEY and SVGAGI. CDR3 sequence (DNA): TGTGCCAGCGGCCAAGCGGGGGGGGTAGATACGCAGTATTTT. This encodes CASGQAGGVDTQYF.

The gene calls are TRBV9 and TRBJ2-7; maybe TRBD2 (5 bases). The V end lost 0 bases, the J end lost 4 bases, and 11 bases lay between the germline ends. The CDR3 runs 14 residues. Germline loops: CDR1 SGDLS, CDR2 YYNGEE. This CDR3 is CASSVGVSGYEQYF. The CDR3 nucleotides read TGTGCCAGCAGCGTAGGAGTTTCGGGATACGAGCAGTACTTC.